The 21 T cell receptor beta chains listed next were all sequenced from one sample in a study of blood T cells in healthy people across ages. The use of a sample-barcoded 5' primer and a J-beta primer mix characterized a second PCR of 7 to 11 cycles. TCRdb fed the 5' RACE reads into MiXCR, producing one record per CDR3 protein. This sample has about 580,000 distinct CDR3 sequences, with 40% to 55% found just once. Sample: blood. The origin of the receptors is a man at least 80 years old in good health.

In this sample, this clonotype turned up many times. The CDR3 coding sequence is TGTGCCAGCAGTTCAGGGGGCTCGGGCACTGAAGCTTTCTTT. Translating gives CASSSGGSGTEAFF. The genes are TRBV6-6 and TRBJ1-1, with 8 bases fitting TRBD1. This CDR3 is 14 amino acids long. V lost 4 bases to trimming and J lost 4 bases; unmatched junction nucleotides: 5. Germline CDR1 MNHNY, CDR2 SVGAGI (reference sequence).

J is TRBJ2-1 and V is TRBV20-1; tentative D call: TRBD2 (6 bases). Germline CDR1 and CDR2: DFQATT and SNEGSKA (reference sequence). Trimming cost V 2 bases and J 1 base, with 15 bases left between them. The CDR3 is 16 amino acids. The CDR3 spells CSARNEAGPSYNEQFF. For the CDR3, the DNA is TGCAGTGCTAGAAACGAGGCGGGGCCATCCTACAATGAGCAGTTCTTC.

The rearrangement uses TRBV4-3 and TRBJ2-1, with 7 bases matching TRBD1. CDR3 length equals 15 residues. J was trimmed by 0 bases and V by 4 bases; bases with no gene match: 3. Germline loops: CDR1 LGHNA, CDR2 YSLEER. Here the CDR3 DNA reads TGCGCCAGCAGCCGAGGGGACAGCTCCTACAATGAGCAGTTCTTC. Encoded protein: CASSRGDSSYNEQFF.

A few counts support this clonotype. CDR3 nucleotide sequence: TGTGCCAGCAGTTACTCCGTGGCAGGGCCTAATCAGCCCCAGCATTTT. Residues: CASSYSVAGPNQPQHF. The rearrangement uses TRBV6-5 and TRBJ1-5, with D possibly being TRBD1 (5 bases). Trimming took 0 bases from V and 4 from J, leaving 13 bases between them. This CDR3 is built from 16 residues. Looked up from germline, CDR1 is MNHEY and CDR2 is SVGAGI.

This CDR3 reads CASSQGGGWAYEQYF. The CDR3 DNA follows: TGTGCCAGCAGCCAAGGGGGGGGATGGGCCTACGAGCAGTACTTC. This chain uses TRBV3-1 with TRBJ2-7, with 7 bases lining up with TRBD2. V gave up 1 base and J gave up 2 bases; unmatched junction bases: 5. In germline, CDR1 is LGHDT, CDR2 YNNKEL (reference sequence). The CDR3 is made up of 15 amino acids.

There are many counts of this clonotype. The chain carries TRBV7-8 and TRBJ2-4; no clear D. This CDR3 has 16 residues. The V end lost 1 base, the J end lost 4 bases, and 14 bases lay between the germline ends. Germline V CDR1 and CDR2: SGHVS, FQNEAQ. Here the CDR3 reads CASSLEWQTQKNIQYF. The CDR3 bases are TGTGCCAGCAGCTTAGAGTGGCAGACACAAAAAAACATTCAGTACTTC. Full variable domain (remainder filled in from reference TRBV7-8 and TRBJ2-4): GAGVSQSPRYKVAKRGQDVALRCDPISGHVSLFWYQQALGQGPEFLTYFQNEAQLDKSGLPSDRFFAERPEGSVSTLKIQRTQQEDSAVYLCASSLEWQTQKNIQYFGAGTRLSVL.

J is TRBJ2-7 and V is TRBV25-1, with 10 bases aligning to TRBD2. J was trimmed by 2 bases and V by 1 base; bases with no gene match: 5. The CDR3 totals 16 residues. CDR1 is MGHDK, CDR2 SYGVNS, per germline. The CDR3 DNA sequence: TGTGCCAGCAGTGAATGGGCTAGCGGGGGCCCCTACGAGCAGTACTTC. Amino acids: CASSEWASGGPYEQYF.

The chain employs TRBV19 and TRBJ1-6; TRBD1 matches at 7 bases. CDR3 length: 15 residues. Germline CDR1 and CDR2: LNHDA and SQIVND (reference sequence). Germline trimming cut 6 bases from V and 5 bases from J; bases unmatched to any gene: 7. The CDR3 reads CASRGQGGNNSPLHF. DNA of the CDR3: TGTGCCAGTAGGGGGCAGGGGGGAAATAATTCACCCCTCCACTTT.

This chain connects TRBV6-2 or TRBV6-3 to TRBJ2-1, with TRBD1 matching over 10 bases. Trimming took 6 bases from V and 6 from J; bases not matched to a gene: 11. Germline V gives CDR1 MNHEY, CDR2 SVGEGT. The length of the CDR3 is 16 residues. The CDR3 DNA follows: TGTGCCAGCAGCCTTGGCGGGACAGGGGTCATCAATGAGCAGTTCTTC. Translated, it gives CASSLGGTGVINEQFF.

This clonotype was found a few times. The chain couples TRBV29-1 to TRBJ2-5; D uncertain. V lost 4 bases to trimming and J lost 0 bases, with 6 bases between them. The length of the CDR3 is 12 residues. Germline-derived CDR1 and CDR2 are SQVTM and ANQGSEA. The CDR3 DNA reads TGCAGCGTTGGGGAATACCAAGAGACCCAGTACTTC. As protein: CSVGEYQETQYF.

In DNA, the CDR3 is TGTGCCAGCAGTAAGGCCGTGGCTAGCGGGAGCCATGAGCAGTTCTTC. Protein product: CASSKAVASGSHEQFF. The chain uses TRBV7-3 and TRBJ2-1, with 10 bases identical to TRBD2. The V segment lost 6 bases and the J segment 8 bases; nucleotides outside the gene matches: 13. Germline CDR1 reads SGHTA; CDR2 reads FQGTGA. CDR3 size: 16 residues.

In its sample, this clonotype was seen a few times. The chain combines TRBV28 with TRBJ1-1; TRBD1 matches 10 bases. Unmatched junction bases numbered 7, after V lost 5 bases and J lost 4 bases. The CDR3 extends over 15 amino acids. Germline V gene lookup returns CDR1 MDHEN and CDR2 SYDVKM. Here the CDR3 reads CASSRGTGEGTEAFF. DNA of the CDR3: TGTGCCAGCAGTCGGGGGACAGGGGAAGGCACTGAAGCTTTCTTT.

This clonotype was detected ten times or more. The chain has TRBV6-5 and TRBJ2-5, with 13 bases fitting TRBD2. This CDR3 region has 16 residues. V shed 2 bases, J shed 2 bases, and the junction held 2 bases outside the gene matches. Germline CDR1 reads MNHEY; CDR2 reads SVGAGI. The CDR3 coding sequence is TGTGCCAGCAGTTACCGGACTAGCGGGGGACAAGAGACCCAGTACTTC. Protein sequence: CASSYRTSGGQETQYF.

The chain employs TRBV20-1 and TRBJ1-5; D unclear. V lost 0 bases, J lost 6 bases, and 12 bases lay in between. The CDR3 covers 14 residues. CDR1 and CDR2 (germline): DFQATT, SNEGSKA (reference sequence). The CDR3 coding sequence is TGCAGTGCTAGAGAGAACAAGGGAGGTCAGCCCCAGCATTTT. Its protein is CSARENKGGQPQHF.

The V gene is TRBV10-3, the J gene TRBJ2-7; 10 nucleotides agree with TRBD2. This CDR3 contains 15 residues. V lost 10 bases, J lost 2 bases, and 11 bases stayed unmatched. Germline V gene sequence: CDR1 ENHRY, CDR2 SYGVKD. This chain's CDR3 is CANSASGSGAYEQYF. DNA of the CDR3: TGTGCCAATAGTGCTAGCGGGAGTGGGGCCTACGAGCAGTACTTC.

This clonotype came up a few times. The CDR3 region is CASSLALGPEQFF. The CDR3 region has the DNA TGTGCCAGCAGCTTAGCGTTAGGGCCTGAGCAGTTCTTC. The rearrangement joins TRBV7-2 to TRBJ2-1; unclear D gene. The CDR3 is 13 residues long. The germline V gene has CDR1 SGHTA and CDR2 FQGNSA. V lost 0 bases and J 9 bases, leaving 9 bases between the germline ends.

The chain carries TRBV6-5 and TRBJ1-1; D is possibly TRBD1 (5 bases). Looked up from germline, CDR1 is MNHEY and CDR2 is SVGAGI. V lost 6 bases to trimming and J lost 1 base, with 9 bases between them. The CDR3 is 13 amino acids. This chain's CDR3 is CASRRDGNTEAFF. CDR3 DNA sequence: TGTGCCAGCAGGCGGGACGGGAACACTGAAGCTTTCTTT.

Remarks on this clonotype: A read error may produce the germline difference seen at one junction end. The chain employs TRBV6-6 and TRBJ1-4; D uncertain. Germline CDR1 is MNHNY and CDR2 is SVGAGI (reference sequence). The CDR3 is made up of 13 amino acids. DNA for the CDR3: TGTGCCAGCAGTGACTCTGAGAGTGAAAAACTGTTTTTT. Amino acid sequence: CASSDSESEKLFF.

The V call is TRBV10-3, the J call TRBJ2-2, with 7 bases fitting TRBD1. V dropped 0 bases and J dropped 5; count of bases not matched to a gene: 9. The CDR3 loop spans 17 amino acids. Germline assignment: CDR1 ENHRY and CDR2 SYGVKD. This CDR3 reads CAISESTLTGRTGELFF. The CDR3 DNA reads as TGTGCCATCAGTGAGTCGACTCTGACAGGGAGAACCGGGGAGCTGTTTTTT.

A few counts support this clonotype. CDR3 DNA: TGCAGCGTTGACCGGGCAGGGGGTATCACTGAAGCTTTCTTT. It yields the protein CSVDRAGGITEAFF. The rearrangement links TRBV29-1 to TRBJ1-1; 7 nucleotides line up with TRBD1. The V and J ends lost 3 bases and 4 bases, in that order; junction bases with no gene match: 8. The CDR3 has 14 residues. The germline CDR1 and CDR2 sequences are SQVTM and ANQGSEA.

Written as DNA, the CDR3 is TGTGCCAGCAGCTTAAATGGAATGAGCTCCTACGAGCAGTACTTC. This codes for CASSLNGMSSYEQYF. The V gene is TRBV7-2, the J gene TRBJ2-7; D is undetermined. Looked up from germline, CDR1 is SGHTA and CDR2 is FQGNSA. V lost 2 bases to trimming and J lost 0 bases, with 11 bases between them. The CDR3 is 15 amino acids.